This T cell receptor beta chain was captured in a study of T cell changes during pregnancy in multiple sclerosis. TCRdb keeps only in-frame clones here, not all; method: immunoSEQ multiplex PCR. This table has about 85,000 clones, approximately 93% appearing once. The CDR3 loop spans 15 amino acids. V lost 5 bases to trimming and J lost 1 base, with 14 bases between them. Germline loops: CDR1 MDHEN, CDR2 SYDVKM. The TCR comes from a female donor with multiple sclerosis, enrolled in a pregnancy study. The specimen comprised peripheral blood, sampled in the first trimester of pregnancy. This sequence joins TRBV28 and TRBJ2-5, with a possible D match to TRBD2 (6 bases). This CDR3 reads CASSQILALQETQYF. CDR3 DNA: TGTGCCAGCAGTCAAATCCTAGCGCTCCAAGAGACCCAGTACTTC.